Below, 28 T cell receptor beta chains from the same sample are listed, as sequenced in a study of PD-1 blockade in mismatch repair-deficient tumors. Profiled with immunoSEQ multiplex PCR; TCRdb holds only in-frame clones, not every one. This table holds under 85,000 clones, 78% found once. Sequencing was performed on peripheral blood, taken 2 weeks after starting pembrolizumab. The receptor source for this set is an adult with mismatch repair-deficient cancer.

By share, this clone counts as medium-sized. This sequence joins TRBV19 and TRBJ1-2, with D hard to call. Trimming took 7 bases from V and 7 from J, leaving 10 bases between them. This CDR3 is 11 amino acids long. Looked up from germline, CDR1 is LNHDA and CDR2 is SQIVND (reference sequence). The CDR3 sequence is CASKSFFGYTF. DNA for the CDR3: TGTGCCAGTAAAAGTTTCTTTGGCTACACCTTC.

The V gene is TRBV15, the J gene TRBJ2-5, with D perhaps TRBD1 (8 bases). CDR3 length: 13 amino acids. V was pared by 2 bases and J by 11 bases, with 15 bases between. In germline, CDR1 is LNHNV, CDR2 YYDKDF (reference sequence). The CDR3 nucleotides are TGTGCCACCAGCAGACAGGGGGCGGGAGAGCAGTACTTC. This gives the protein CATSRQGAGEQYF. Combining the CDR3 with reference TRBV15 and TRBJ2-5 gives the whole variable domain DAMVIQNPRYQVTQFGKPVTLSCSQTLNHNVMYWYQQKSSQAPKLLFHYYDKDFNNEADTPDNFQSRRPNTSFCFLDIRSPGLGDTAMYLCATSRQGAGEQYFGPGTRLLVL.

The V gene is TRBV19, the J gene TRBJ2-7; 8 nucleotides match TRBD1. The length of the CDR3 is 15 residues. J gave up 0 bases and V 5 bases, and 6 bases lay outside the gene matches. Per germline, CDR1 LNHDA and CDR2 SQIVND (reference sequence). CDR3 sequence: CASSPGQGSSYEQYF. The CDR3 nucleotides are TGTGCCAGTAGTCCCGGACAGGGATCCTCCTACGAGCAGTACTTC. The whole variable domain, filled in from reference TRBV19 and TRBJ2-7, reads DGGITQSPKYLFRKEGQNVTLSCEQNLNHDAMYWYRQDPGQGLRLIYYSQIVNDFQKGDIAEGYSVSREKKESFPLTVTSAQKNPTAFYLCASSPGQGSSYEQYFGPGTRLTVT.

For this clone: Other DNA variants within this sample encode the same CDR3. This sequence joins TRBV5-1 and TRBJ1-1; D may be TRBD1 (5 bases). Trimming removed 2 bases at V and 8 bases at J, with 13 bases between. This CDR3 is 13 amino acids long. The V gene's germline CDR1 is SGHRS and CDR2 YFSETQ. This CDR3 is CASSFGEQGEAFF. The CDR3 DNA follows: TGCGCCAGCAGCTTTGGGGAGCAGGGCGAAGCTTTCTTT.

This chain joins TRBV7-9 and TRBJ2-7; D uncertain. Germline values: CDR1 SEHNR, CDR2 FQNEAQ (reference sequence). The CDR3 consists of 11 residues. V lost 5 bases to trimming and J lost 6 bases, with 8 bases between them. The CDR3 DNA is TGTGCCAGCAGCGCCCTCTTCGAGCAGTACTTC. It yields the protein CASSALFEQYF.

This rearrangement joins TRBV11-1 to TRBJ2-1; D is ambiguous. The V end lost 1 base, the J end lost 4 bases, and 8 bases lay between the germline ends. Germline assignment: CDR1 SGHAT and CDR2 FQDESV (reference sequence). The CDR3 loop spans 14 amino acids. CDR3 sequence reads: CASSLVAQYNEQFF. CDR3 sequence (DNA): TGTGCCAGCAGCTTAGTAGCACAGTACAATGAGCAGTTCTTC.

This clone was observed many times. The rearrangement joins TRBV27 to TRBJ1-2, with 10 positions matching TRBD1. Germline CDR1 is MNHEY and CDR2 is SMNVEV (reference sequence). The CDR3 is 15 residues long. The ends lost 6 bases at V and 7 bases at J; junction bases unmatched: 11. The CDR3 DNA reads TGTGCCAGCAGCAGCTACGACAGGGGGCGGGTTGGCTACACCTTC. Translated, it gives CASSSYDRGRVGYTF.

V usage is TRBV11-2 and J usage is TRBJ2-7; 7 bases are shared with TRBD2. Germline assignment: CDR1 SGHAT and CDR2 FQNNGV. Losses at the gene ends were 8 bases for V and 4 bases for J; bases not matched to a gene: 5. This CDR3 is 12 amino acids long. DNA for the CDR3: TGTGCCAGCGGGGGGGGTAGGTACGAGCAGTACTTC. It encodes CASGGGRYEQYF.

This CDR3 is CASRGGSYGYTF. CDR3 DNA sequence: TGTGCCAGCAGGGGGGGGTCCTATGGCTACACCTTC. The rearrangement joins TRBV27 to TRBJ1-2; a weak D match, TRBD1 (5 bases). The germline V gene has CDR1 MNHEY and CDR2 SMNVEV (reference sequence). The CDR3 totals 12 residues. V lost 6 bases, J lost 4 bases, and 9 bases lay in between.

This clone showed up just a few times. This chain joins TRBV5-4 and TRBJ2-2, with a tentative D call TRBD2 (5 bases). There are 17 residues in the CDR3. Germline V gene sequence: CDR1 SGHNT, CDR2 YYREEE (reference sequence). With 4 bases removed from V and 0 bases from J, the gap between germline ends came to 16 bases. Written as DNA, the CDR3 is TGTGCCAGCAGCCCAGGACTTATATCTACGAACACCGGGGAGCTGTTTTTT. Translation gives CASSPGLISTNTGELFF.

This clone was counted a few times. The CDR3 reads CASSRDGGNTEAFF. In DNA, the CDR3 is TGTGCCAGCAGCCGAGACGGGGGCAACACTGAAGCTTTCTTT. The J gene is TRBJ1-1, the V gene TRBV7-2; possible D gene TRBD1, 6 bases. Germline-derived CDR1 and CDR2 are SGHTA and FQGNSA. The CDR3 spans 14 residues. Deletions cut 5 bases from V and 2 bases from J, with 12 bases between. Complete variable domain (other parts from reference TRBV7-2 and TRBJ1-1): GAGVSQSPSNKVTEKGKDVELRCDPISGHTALYWYRQSLGQGLEFLIYFQGNSAPDKSGLPSDRFSAERTGGSVSTLTIQRTQQEDSAVYLCASSRDGGNTEAFFGQGTRLTVV.

In DNA form, the CDR3 reads TGTGCCAGCCCGGGACAGGGGGCGATCGGGGAGCTGTTTTTT. Translating gives CASPGQGAIGELFF. This chain joins TRBV6-1 and TRBJ2-2; 12 positions agree with TRBD1. Germline V gives CDR1 MNHNS, CDR2 SASEGT. V shed 8 bases, J shed 7 bases, and the junction held 5 bases outside the gene matches. CDR3 length equals 14 residues.

The chain carries TRBV7-9 and TRBJ2-3, with TRBD1 identical over 7 bases. V lost 3 bases and J lost 2; bases outside the gene matches: 5. The germline gives CDR1 SEHNR, CDR2 FQNEAQ (reference sequence). The CDR3 loop spans 15 amino acids. CDR3 sequence (DNA): TGTGCCAGCAGCTTGGGACAGATAAACACAGATACGCAGTATTTT. As protein: CASSLGQINTDTQYF.

The rearrangement uses TRBV11-3 and TRBJ1-2, with D unresolved. CDR1 SGHNT and CDR2 YENEEA come from the germline V gene. Trimming took 4 bases from V and 7 from J, leaving 13 bases between them. This CDR3 has 13 residues. CDR3 residues: CASSSNGVRGYTF. As DNA, the CDR3 is TGTGCCAGCAGCTCAAACGGGGTACGTGGCTACACCTTC.

A single count supports this clone. The genes are TRBV5-1 and TRBJ1-4; TRBD1 aligns across 8 bases. V shed 3 bases and J 0 bases; nucleotides not matched to a gene: 4. CDR1 is SGHRS and CDR2 is YFSETQ in the germline V gene. The CDR3 is made up of 16 amino acids. The CDR3 DNA is TGCGCCAGCAGCTCGACAGGGGTAGCAACTAATGAAAAACTGTTTTTT. It translates to CASSSTGVATNEKLFF. Variable domain in full (rest from reference TRBV5-1 and TRBJ1-4): KAGVTQTPRYLIKTRGQQVTLSCSPISGHRSVSWYQQTPGQGLQFLFEYFSETQRNKGNFPGRFSGRQFSNSRSEMNVSTLELGDSALYLCASSSTGVATNEKLFFGSGTQLSVL.

This clone has only a few counts. The V gene is TRBV9, the J gene TRBJ2-7; weak D call: TRBD2 (7 bases). This CDR3 contains 15 residues. The V gene lost 0 bases and the J gene lost 3 bases, with 13 bases spanning the gap. Germline V CDR1 and CDR2: SGDLS, YYNGEE. The CDR3 sequence: CASSVDQGRVYEQYF. In nucleotides, the CDR3 is TGTGCCAGCAGCGTAGATCAGGGGAGGGTCTACGAGCAGTACTTC.

The CDR3 reads CASSDYNEQFF. The CDR3 nucleotides read TGTGCCAGCTCAGACTACAATGAGCAGTTCTTC. The J gene is TRBJ2-1, the V gene TRBV18; the D is unclear. Germline V gives CDR1 KGHSH, CDR2 LQKENI. Trimming took 5 bases from V and 3 from J, leaving 2 bases between them. This CDR3 comprises 11 residues. The whole variable domain, remainder taken from reference TRBV18 and TRBJ2-1, is NAGVMQNPRHLVRRRGQEARLRCSPMKGHSHVYWYRQLPEEGLKFMVYLQKENIIDESGMPKERFSAEFPKEGPSILRIQQVVRGDSAAYFCASSDYNEQFFGPGTRLTVL.

The chain has TRBV9 and TRBJ2-2; D perhaps matches TRBD1 (5 bases). V lost 3 bases to trimming and J lost 1 base, with 7 bases between them. The CDR3 has 14 residues. In germline, CDR1 is SGDLS, CDR2 YYNGEE. The CDR3: CASSATGNTGELFF. The CDR3 DNA reads as TGTGCCAGCAGCGCCACAGGGAACACCGGGGAGCTGTTTTTT.

The chain is built from TRBV29-1 and TRBJ2-1; 13 bases are a match to TRBD2. This CDR3 region has 14 residues. J lost 10 bases, V lost 8 bases, and 11 bases had no gene match. CDR1 SQVTM and CDR2 ANQGSEA come from the germline V gene. The CDR3 sequence: CSMTSGRLQWEQFF. CDR3 sequence (DNA): TGCAGCATGACTAGCGGGAGGTTACAATGGGAGCAGTTCTTC.

J is TRBJ2-1 and V is TRBV19; no clear D gene. This CDR3 is 12 amino acids long. Germline V gene data show CDR1 as LNHDA and CDR2 as SQIVND (reference sequence). V was shortened by 6 bases and J by 12 bases, with 15 bases between the two germline ends. CDR3 protein: CASRPPGVGQFF. The CDR3 bases are TGTGCCAGTAGACCTCCGGGCGTGGGGCAGTTCTTC.

The rearrangement links TRBV19 to TRBJ2-3, with D uncertain. The germline CDR1 and CDR2 sequences are LNHDA and SQIVND (reference sequence). This CDR3 is 12 amino acids long. V was shortened by 3 bases and J by 6 bases, with 7 bases between the two germline ends. The CDR3 sequence is CASSISSDTQYF. CDR3 DNA: TGTGCCAGTAGTATCTCTTCGGATACGCAGTATTTT.

The CDR3 nucleotides are TGTGCCAGCAGCTCGCGGTATAGCTCCTACGAGCAGTACTTC. Translated: CASSSRYSSYEQYF. The gene calls are TRBV7-2 and TRBJ2-7; D is uncertain. There are 14 residues in the CDR3. Trimming removed 4 bases from V and 0 bases from J, with 10 bases in between. Looked up from germline, CDR1 is SGHTA and CDR2 is FQGNSA.

This chain connects TRBV29-1 to TRBJ2-2; 12 nucleotides agree with TRBD2. Per germline, CDR1 SQVTM and CDR2 ANQGSEA. Germline trimming cut 7 bases from V and 0 bases from J; bases unmatched to any gene: 6. This CDR3 is 16 amino acids long. The CDR3 region has the DNA TGCAGCGCAGAACGACTAGCGGGAGCGAACACCGGGGAGCTGTTTTTT. Protein: CSAERLAGANTGELFF.

The chain has TRBV7-6 and TRBJ2-7, with 9 bases matching TRBD1. With V trimmed by 6 bases and J by 7 bases, 4 bases remained unmatched. Germline CDR1 SGHVS, CDR2 FNYEAQ. The CDR3 is 12 residues long. CDR3 sequence: CASSRGQGEQYF. As DNA, the CDR3 is TGTGCCAGCAGTCGAGGACAGGGGGAGCAGTACTTC.

The chain employs TRBV5-1 and TRBJ2-1; 8 bases fit TRBD2. The CDR3 totals 16 residues. V gave up 0 bases and J gave up 8 bases; unmatched junction bases: 10. Germline V gives CDR1 SGHRS, CDR2 YFSETQ. This chain's CDR3 is CASSLVPGTSGDEQFF. The CDR3 coding sequence is TGCGCCAGCAGCTTGGTTCCCGGGACTAGTGGGGATGAGCAGTTCTTC.

The CDR3 is CASSATGTAADTQYF. For the CDR3, the DNA is TGTGCCAGCAGCGCAACCGGGACTGCGGCAGATACGCAGTATTTT. V and J are TRBV9 and TRBJ2-3; D might be TRBD2 (6 bases). V lost 3 bases, J lost 4 bases, and 15 bases lay in between. Germline loops: CDR1 SGDLS, CDR2 YYNGEE. This CDR3 contains 15 residues.

The chain uses TRBV6-5 and TRBJ2-2; D is possibly TRBD2 (6 bases). V was cut by 8 bases and J by 10 bases, with 20 bases left in between. The V gene's germline CDR1 is MNHEY and CDR2 SVGAGI. The CDR3 sequence is 14 residues long. CDR3 residues: CASPPPGLRAELFF. In DNA form, the CDR3 reads TGTGCCAGCCCCCCCCCGGGACTCCGAGCGGAGCTGTTTTTT.

The chain employs TRBV15 and TRBJ1-2; TRBD1 might be the D (6 bases). CDR1 and CDR2 from the germline V gene are LNHNV and YYDKDF (reference sequence). With 2 bases removed from V and 7 bases from J, the gap between germline ends came to 14 bases. There are 14 residues in the CDR3. CDR3 DNA: TGTGCCACCAGCAGAACCAGGGGAATCGGTGGCTACACCTTC. Residues: CATSRTRGIGGYTF.